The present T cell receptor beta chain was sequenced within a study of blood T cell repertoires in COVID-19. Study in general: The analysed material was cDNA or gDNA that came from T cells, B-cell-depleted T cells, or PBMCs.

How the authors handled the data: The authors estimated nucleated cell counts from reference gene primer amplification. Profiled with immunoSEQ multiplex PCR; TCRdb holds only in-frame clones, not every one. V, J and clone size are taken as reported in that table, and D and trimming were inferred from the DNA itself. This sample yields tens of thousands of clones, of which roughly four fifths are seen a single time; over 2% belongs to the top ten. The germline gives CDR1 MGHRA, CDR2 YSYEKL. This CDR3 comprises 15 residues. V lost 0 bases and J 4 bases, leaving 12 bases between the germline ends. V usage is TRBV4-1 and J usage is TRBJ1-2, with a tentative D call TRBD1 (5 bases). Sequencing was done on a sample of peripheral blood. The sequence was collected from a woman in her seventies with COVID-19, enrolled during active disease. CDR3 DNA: TGCGCCAGCAGCCAAGACGCAGGGCAGGGCTATGGCTACACCTTC. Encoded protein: CASSQDAGQGYGYTF.